The 16 T cell receptor beta chains listed next were all sequenced from one sample in a study of blood T cell repertoires in COVID-19. Assay: immunoSEQ multiplex PCR; the TCRdb copy retains only in-frame clones and omits some. This table holds about 260,000 clones, 80% to 90% found once. Sequencing used peripheral blood. These receptors were obtained from a woman aged 40 to 50 with acute or convalescent COVID-19.

The count of this clone is one. V usage is TRBV6-6 and J usage is TRBJ1-2; TRBD1 might be the D (6 bases). Trimming pared 2 bases from V and 6 bases from J, leaving 10 bases between. Germline loops: CDR1 MNHNY, CDR2 SVGAGI (reference sequence). The CDR3 spans 13 residues. The CDR3 DNA reads as TGTGCCAGCAGTTACCCAACAGGGAATGGCTACACCTTC. It translates to CASSYPTGNGYTF.

The CDR3 bases are TGTGCCAGCAGCAGTAGGGGATCCTACGAGCAGTACGTC. It translates to CASSSRGSYEQYV. The V gene is TRBV7-8, the J gene TRBJ2-7; D is possibly TRBD1 (5 bases). V was cut by 5 bases and J by 1 base, with 9 bases left in between. Germline V gene lookup returns CDR1 SGHVS and CDR2 FQNEAQ. The CDR3 is 13 amino acids.

The chain combines TRBV6-1 with TRBJ1-2, with TRBD1 matching 7 bases. This CDR3 contains 15 residues. V was pared by 3 bases and J by 7 bases, with 11 bases of the junction left unmatched. CDR1 is MNHNS, CDR2 SASEGT, per germline. The CDR3 nucleotides are TGTGCCAGCAGTGAGTACGAGGGGACAGTGTTTGGCTACACCTTC. It translates to CASSEYEGTVFGYTF.

V and J are TRBV11-2 and TRBJ1-2; no reliable D call. V was pared by 3 bases and J by 5 bases, with 16 bases between. The CDR3 consists of 15 residues. CDR1 and CDR2 from the germline V gene are SGHAT and FQNNGV. The CDR3: CASSLDAGRQYGYTF. CDR3 nucleotide sequence: TGTGCCAGCAGCTTGGATGCCGGGAGGCAGTATGGCTACACCTTC.

The chain couples TRBV18 to TRBJ2-7; tentative D call: TRBD2 (6 bases). V was pared by 3 bases and J by 2 bases, with 8 bases between. The CDR3 runs to 13 residues. Germline assignment: CDR1 KGHSH and CDR2 LQKENI. The CDR3 nucleotides read TGTGCCAGCTCACCGGGGAGGACCTACGAGCAGTACGTC. It is translated as CASSPGRTYEQYV.

The rearrangement links TRBV5-1 to TRBJ1-2; TRBD1 aligns across 10 bases. Looked up from germline, CDR1 is SGHRS and CDR2 is YFSETQ. V was pared by 4 bases and J by 7 bases, with 4 bases of the junction left unmatched. This CDR3 is built from 13 residues. The CDR3 region has the DNA TGCGCCAGCAGCCGGGACAGGGGAGGTGGCTACACCTTC. Protein product: CASSRDRGGGYTF.

This chain connects TRBV19 to TRBJ1-3; D is unresolved. The CDR3 runs 19 residues. Looked up from germline, CDR1 is LNHDA and CDR2 is SQIVND (reference sequence). Trimming removed 9 bases from V and 1 base from J, with 28 bases in between. The CDR3: CASTQPGAASGFSGNTIYF. In DNA form, the CDR3 reads TGTGCCAGCACCCAACCCGGCGCGGCTAGCGGGTTTTCTGGAAACACCATATATTTT.

The chain is built from TRBV9 and TRBJ1-2; 12 bases line up with TRBD1. Germline values: CDR1 SGDLS, CDR2 YYNGEE. V shed 4 bases and J 3 bases; nucleotides not matched to a gene: 7. There are 16 residues in the CDR3. The CDR3 loop reads CASSRSGTGGHYGYTF. In DNA form, the CDR3 reads TGTGCCAGCAGCCGATCCGGGACAGGGGGCCACTATGGCTACACCTTC.

CDR3: CASSLDRGNGANVLTF. The CDR3 coding sequence is TGTGCCAGCAGCTTGGACAGGGGGAATGGGGCCAACGTCCTGACTTTC. The V and J genes are TRBV7-2 and TRBJ2-6; 10 nucleotides line up with TRBD1. The CDR3 has 16 amino acids. The trim removed 3 bases at V and 3 bases at J, leaving 2 bases unmatched. Germline-derived CDR1 and CDR2 are SGHTA and FQGNSA. Combining the CDR3 with reference TRBV7-2 and TRBJ2-6 gives the whole variable domain GAGVSQSPSNKVTEKGKDVELRCDPISGHTALYWYRQSLGQGLEFLIYFQGNSAPDKSGLPSDRFSAERTGGSVSTLTIQRTQQEDSAVYLCASSLDRGNGANVLTFGAGSRLTVL.

This clone appeared once. The rearrangement joins TRBV18 to TRBJ2-2; 7 bases match TRBD1. CDR3 length equals 15 residues. Trimming took 6 bases from V and 5 from J; bases not matched to a gene: 9. Per germline, CDR1 KGHSH and CDR2 LQKENI. CDR3 sequence reads: CASSPRQGDTGELFF. The CDR3 bases are TGTGCCAGCTCTCCGAGACAGGGAGATACCGGGGAGCTGTTTTTT.

The V call is TRBV18, the J call TRBJ2-5; a possible D gene is TRBD1 (6 bases). V lost 4 bases and J 1 base, leaving 13 bases between the germline ends. This CDR3 comprises 15 residues. The germline CDR1 and CDR2 sequences are KGHSH and LQKENI. CDR3: CASSRYWTAQETQYF. DNA for the CDR3: TGTGCCAGCTCACGATACTGGACAGCCCAAGAGACCCAGTACTTC.

The CDR3 coding sequence is TGTGCCAGCAGCCAAGATAGGGTGACAGGGTACAATGAGCAGTTCTTC. As protein: CASSQDRVTGYNEQFF. This chain connects TRBV3-1 (or the pseudogene TRBV3-2) to TRBJ2-1; TRBD1 matches 7 bases. Germline CDR1 LGHDT, CDR2 YNNKEL (reference sequence). The CDR3 has 16 amino acids. The trim removed 0 bases at V and 4 bases at J, leaving 6 bases unmatched.

The rearrangement joins TRBV6-1 to TRBJ2-1; D remains ambiguous. V lost 2 bases and J 2 bases, leaving 10 bases between the germline ends. The CDR3 spans 15 residues. The germline gives CDR1 MNHNS, CDR2 SASEGT. In nucleotides, the CDR3 is TGTGCCAGCAGTGAATCGGCGGCTCCCTACAATGAGCAGTTCTTC. The encoded protein is CASSESAAPYNEQFF.

This chain links TRBV24-1 with TRBJ2-5; the D is unclear. Germline values: CDR1 KGHDR, CDR2 SFDVKD. V was clipped by 9 bases and J by 5 bases, with 15 bases between them. This CDR3 contains 13 residues. The CDR3 sequence: CATSRGPEETQYF. CDR3 sequence (DNA): TGTGCCACCTCCCGAGGTCCGGAGGAGACCCAGTACTTC.

The chain carries TRBV6-5 and TRBJ2-7; tentative D call: TRBD1 (6 bases). Germline V gene sequence: CDR1 MNHEY, CDR2 SVGAGI. V was clipped by 3 bases and J by 0 bases, with 9 bases between them. CDR3 length: 14 residues. In DNA form, the CDR3 reads TGTGCCAGCAGTTATTCAGGGGACTCCTACGAGCAGTACGTC. It is translated as CASSYSGDSYEQYV.

This chain joins TRBV5-6 and TRBJ2-7, with 8 bases aligning to TRBD1. The CDR3 consists of 13 residues. The junction had 5 bases not matched to a gene; V was cut back by 6 bases and J by 3 bases. CDR1 and CDR2 (germline): SGHDT, YYEEEE. The CDR3, as DNA: TGTGCCAGCAACCCCAGGGGGCTCTACGAGCAGTACGTC. Amino acid sequence: CASNPRGLYEQYV.